This passage covers 28 T cell receptor beta chains from one sample sequenced in a study of CD8 T cells in ankylosing spondylitis. No antigen is known for these receptors. The study, taken as a whole, reports: What appeared characteristic of ankylosing spondylitis blood was a TCR beta motif of several highly homologous variants.

TCRdb used MiXCR to reprocess the 5' RACE reads, holding one entry per CDR3 protein. The repertoire consists of roughly 490,000 distinct CDR3 sequences, with under 5.5% occurring once and the leading ten covering roughly 3.3%. The sample consisted of blood, either unsorted or a sorted T cell fraction (not recorded which). These receptors were taken from a male donor with ankylosing spondylitis.

The sample holds many counts of this clonotype. The chain uses TRBV27 and TRBJ1-2; 8 bases fit TRBD1. The CDR3 totals 15 residues. With 6 bases clipped from V and 4 bases from J, the junction kept 10 bases outside the gene matches. CDR1 and CDR2 from the germline V gene are MNHEY and SMNVEV (reference sequence). CDR3: CASSPGQGGSYGYTF. In DNA, the CDR3 is TGTGCCAGCAGCCCTGGACAGGGCGGCAGCTATGGCTACACCTTC.

This clonotype was picked up many times. CDR3 sequence: CASSFRSWGEKLFF. The CDR3 DNA reads TGTGCCAGCAGTTTCCGGTCCTGGGGTGAAAAACTGTTTTTT. This chain connects TRBV27 to TRBJ1-4; D gene unclear. Germline V CDR1 and CDR2: MNHEY, SMNVEV (reference sequence). The CDR3 loop spans 14 amino acids. The V gene lost 3 bases and the J gene lost 7 bases, with 12 bases spanning the gap. Using reference TRBV27 and TRBJ1-4 for the parts outside the CDR3, the full variable domain is EAQVTQNPRYLITVTGKKLTVTCSQNMNHEYMSWYRQDPGLGLRQIYYSMNVEVTDKGDVPEGYKVSRKEKRNFPLILESPSPNQTSLYFCASSFRSWGEKLFFGSGTQLSVL.

Many counts were recorded for this clonotype. The chain recombines TRBV7-6 with TRBJ2-5; D might be TRBD2 (5 bases). V was trimmed by 0 bases and J by 5 bases, leaving 10 bases between them. The CDR3 is made up of 14 amino acids. CDR1 and CDR2 (germline): SGHVS, FNYEAQ. As DNA, the CDR3 is TGTGCCAGCAGCTTAGCGGGATTAGCGGAGACCCAGTACTTC. This encodes CASSLAGLAETQYF.

In this sample, this clonotype turned up many times. V gene TRBV28 combines with J gene TRBJ2-7, with 9 bases aligning to TRBD2. This CDR3 region has 14 residues. Germline trimming cut 6 bases from V and 2 bases from J; bases unmatched to any gene: 5. Germline V CDR1 and CDR2: MDHEN, SYDVKM. The DNA for the CDR3 is TGTGCCAGCAGGGCTGGCGGGAGGGCCTACGAGCAGTACTTC. This codes for CASRAGGRAYEQYF.

This clonotype was seen many times. The V gene is TRBV5-1, the J gene TRBJ2-7, with 11 bases fitting TRBD1. The germline gives CDR1 SGHRS, CDR2 YFSETQ. The V segment lost 2 bases and the J segment 10 bases; nucleotides outside the gene matches: 14. The CDR3 has 16 residues. This chain's CDR3 is CASSFGTGGKVSAQYF. The CDR3 bases are TGCGCCAGCAGCTTCGGGACAGGGGGTAAAGTAAGTGCCCAGTACTTC.

This clonotype was seen repeatedly, ten times or more. This chain uses TRBV12-3 or TRBV12-4 with TRBJ1-5; D is undetermined. Trimming pared 3 bases from V and 9 bases from J, leaving 18 bases between. The CDR3 loop spans 15 amino acids. In DNA, the CDR3 is TGTGCCAGCAGTTTGTCTTCCGGAGGGAGTCTGCCCCAGCATTTT. Its protein product is CASSLSSGGSLPQHF.

At least ten counts were recorded for this clonotype. The rearrangement joins TRBV4-3 to TRBJ1-3; D unclear. Germline-derived CDR1 and CDR2 are LGHNA and YSLEER. Trimming pared 1 base from V and 2 bases from J, leaving 9 bases between. The CDR3 consists of 15 residues. This CDR3 reads CASSQARRAGNTIYF. As DNA, the CDR3 is TGCGCCAGCAGCCAAGCCAGACGCGCTGGAAACACCATATATTTT.

This clonotype was counted ten times or more. The chain has TRBV5-4 and TRBJ1-2, with TRBD1 matching 10 bases. V shed 5 bases, J shed 2 bases, and the junction held 3 bases outside the gene matches. Germline V lookup: CDR1 SGHNT, CDR2 YYREEE (reference sequence). This CDR3 contains 14 residues. The CDR3 DNA reads TGTGCCAGCAGGATGACAGGGGGCAACTATGGCTACACCTTC. It translates to CASRMTGGNYGYTF.

This clonotype was detected many times. This chain joins TRBV7-2 and TRBJ1-2; 8 positions agree with TRBD1. The CDR3 is 14 residues long. J was trimmed by 1 base and V by 5 bases; bases with no gene match: 3. Germline assignment: CDR1 SGHTA and CDR2 FQGNSA. CDR3 residues: CASSPGGFNYGYTF. As DNA, the CDR3 is TGTGCCAGCAGCCCAGGGGGCTTTAACTATGGCTACACCTTC.

This clonotype has at least ten counts. The V call is TRBV5-5, the J call TRBJ2-5, with D perhaps TRBD2 (6 bases). The CDR3 covers 14 residues. V lost 4 bases and J lost 2, with 12 bases in between. CDR1 is SGHKS and CDR2 is YYEKEE in the germline V gene (reference sequence). CDR3 sequence: CASSHRAGQETQYF. CDR3 DNA sequence: TGTGCCAGCAGCCATAGAGCGGGTCAAGAGACCCAGTACTTC.

This clonotype was seen repeatedly, ten times or more. The chain is built from TRBV25-1 and TRBJ2-7; tentative D call: TRBD2 (5 bases). The CDR3 extends over 14 amino acids. V was clipped by 8 bases and J by 1 base, with 15 bases between them. Germline values: CDR1 MGHDK, CDR2 SYGVNS. The CDR3 nucleotides read TGTGCCAGCTGGTCCGGGATACGGTCCTACGAGCAGTACTTC. Its translation is CASWSGIRSYEQYF.

This clonotype was seen at least ten times. This chain joins TRBV20-1 and TRBJ2-3; 13 bases align to TRBD2. The CDR3 has 16 residues. The V segment lost 5 bases and the J segment 0 bases; nucleotides outside the gene matches: 5. Germline V gene sequence: CDR1 DFQATT, CDR2 SNEGSKA (reference sequence). Here the CDR3 DNA reads TGCAGTGCTCAGGGACTAGCGGGGATGAGCACAGATACGCAGTATTTT. Amino acids: CSAQGLAGMSTDTQYF.

This clonotype showed up many times. The J gene is TRBJ2-5, the V gene TRBV20-1; D is possibly TRBD2 (5 bases). V lost 5 bases and J lost 4, with 8 bases in between. Germline loops: CDR1 DFQATT, CDR2 SNEGSKA (reference sequence). This CDR3 region has 11 residues. The CDR3 loop is CSAPSGETQYF. The CDR3 coding sequence is TGCAGTGCTCCAAGCGGAGAGACCCAGTACTTC.

This clonotype was found a few times. The CDR3 sequence: CASSQDVAAVDPEQYF. In nucleotides, the CDR3 is TGCGCCAGCAGCCAAGATGTAGCGGCCGTTGATCCGGAGCAGTACTTC. This rearrangement joins TRBV4-3 to TRBJ2-7, with D perhaps TRBD2 (6 bases). Germline V gives CDR1 LGHNA, CDR2 YSLEER. The germline V and J ends were trimmed by 0 bases and 7 bases, with 19 bases remaining between them. This CDR3 is built from 16 residues.

This clonotype has a handful of counts. V usage is TRBV20-1 and J usage is TRBJ1-6; 8 bases align to TRBD1. CDR3 length: 16 amino acids. Germline V gives CDR1 DFQATT, CDR2 SNEGSKA (reference sequence). Trimming at V came to 7 bases and at J to 5 bases, leaving 13 bases not matched to a gene. CDR3 amino acids: CSGSRGRGVHNSPLHF. DNA of the CDR3: TGCAGTGGCTCCAGGGGGCGAGGGGTTCATAATTCACCCCTCCACTTT.

This clonotype was seen ten or more times. The chain couples TRBV5-1 to TRBJ1-5; unclear D gene. Between the trimmed V and J ends, which lost 0 bases and 5 bases, there was a span of 6 bases. Per germline, CDR1 SGHRS and CDR2 YFSETQ. The CDR3 extends over 13 amino acids. The CDR3 spells CASSLDAYQPQHF. CDR3 DNA: TGCGCCAGCAGCTTGGACGCCTATCAGCCCCAGCATTTT.

At least ten counts were recorded for this clonotype. CDR3 bases: TGTGCCAGCAGCTTAAGTGCGGGGACTGAAGCTTTCTTT. Its translation: CASSLSAGTEAFF. The chain joins TRBV7-3 to TRBJ1-1; D is undetermined. The CDR3 loop spans 13 amino acids. Trimming stripped 1 base from V and 5 bases from J, with 8 bases between. CDR1 is SGHTA, CDR2 FQGTGA, per germline.

This clonotype came up many times. V and J are TRBV3-1 and TRBJ1-2, with D perhaps TRBD1 (5 bases). The germline V gene has CDR1 LGHDT and CDR2 YNNKEL (reference sequence). The CDR3 has 16 amino acids. The germline V and J ends were trimmed by 0 bases and 4 bases, with 15 bases remaining between them. The CDR3 sequence: CASSQDAVRGPYGYTF. For the CDR3, the DNA is TGTGCCAGCAGCCAAGATGCCGTCCGGGGCCCCTATGGCTACACCTTC.

This clonotype was counted at least ten times. V usage is TRBV6-5 and J usage is TRBJ1-4; perhaps TRBD1 as D (5 bases). The ends were cut back, 2 bases at V and 0 bases at J, with 10 bases in the middle. Per the germline V gene, CDR1 is MNHEY and CDR2 is SVGAGI. The CDR3 consists of 16 residues. The CDR3 loop is CASSYGGFTTNEKLFF. CDR3 coding DNA: TGTGCCAGCAGTTACGGGGGGTTCACAACTAATGAAAAACTGTTTTTT.

This clonotype was counted ten times or more. CDR3 region: CASSLEDSSYNEQFF. The CDR3 coding sequence is TGTGCCAGCAGTTTGGAGGACAGCTCCTACAATGAGCAGTTCTTC. The rearrangement uses TRBV28 and TRBJ2-1; D perhaps matches TRBD1 (6 bases). The CDR3 runs 15 residues. V lost 3 bases, J lost 0 bases, and 9 bases lay in between. The germline CDR1 and CDR2 sequences are MDHEN and SYDVKM.

This clonotype was counted at least ten times. The genes are TRBV28 and TRBJ2-7, with 7 bases fitting TRBD1. There are 16 residues in the CDR3. Trimming took 3 bases from V and 6 from J; bases not matched to a gene: 14. Looked up from germline, CDR1 is MDHEN and CDR2 is SYDVKM. Written as DNA, the CDR3 is TGTGCCAGCAGTTTGAGGGCCCGACAGGGAGTCGGCGAGCAGTACTTC. Translated, it gives CASSLRARQGVGEQYF.

This clonotype was detected many times. V is TRBV5-1 and J is TRBJ2-5, with 10 bases matching TRBD1. The CDR3 sequence is 13 residues long. V dropped 4 bases and J dropped 9; count of bases not matched to a gene: 6. Germline V lookup: CDR1 SGHRS, CDR2 YFSETQ. As DNA, the CDR3 is TGCGCCAGCAGCCCCCGGGACAGGGGTGCCCAGTACTTC. Amino acids: CASSPRDRGAQYF.

This clonotype was counted between two and nine times. The chain joins TRBV18 to TRBJ1-4; a weak D match, TRBD1 (5 bases). V dropped 0 bases and J dropped 4 bases, with 9 bases sitting between them. Germline CDR1 is KGHSH and CDR2 is LQKENI. The CDR3 loop spans 15 amino acids. CDR3 coding DNA: TGTGCCAGCTCACCACCGGGGCAGTATAATGAAAAACTGTTTTTT. It codes for CASSPPGQYNEKLFF.

This clonotype occurred many times. This rearrangement joins TRBV29-1 to TRBJ2-5, with D possibly being TRBD1 (5 bases). The CDR3 consists of 12 residues. Trimming removed 7 bases from V and 3 bases from J, with 12 bases in between. Looked up from germline, CDR1 is SQVTM and CDR2 is ANQGSEA. The CDR3 spells CSGYGREETQYF. The CDR3 DNA is TGCAGCGGATACGGCAGGGAAGAGACCCAGTACTTC.

Many counts were recorded for this clonotype. The genes are TRBV7-9 and TRBJ2-1; the match to TRBD2 covers 9 bases. V shed 3 bases and J 6 bases; nucleotides not matched to a gene: 6. The V gene's germline CDR1 is SEHNR and CDR2 FQNEAQ (reference sequence). The CDR3 runs to 15 residues. CDR3 amino acids: CASSFSGGTFNEQFF. The CDR3 bases are TGTGCCAGCAGCTTTAGCGGGGGCACTTTCAATGAGCAGTTCTTC.

There are many counts of this clonotype. V usage is TRBV7-9 and J usage is TRBJ1-1; D unresolved. Deletions cut 7 bases from V and 1 base from J, with 7 bases between. The CDR3 contains 12 residues. Germline values: CDR1 SEHNR, CDR2 FQNEAQ (reference sequence). The CDR3 DNA reads as TGTGCCAGCAATTCAGGGAACACTGAAGCTTTCTTT. The encoded protein is CASNSGNTEAFF.

This clonotype was seen a single time. The chain employs TRBV13 and TRBJ2-3; 11 bases align to TRBD2. The CDR3 extends over 12 amino acids. Germline V gene lookup returns CDR1 PRHDT and CDR2 FYEKMQ (reference sequence). The ends lost 4 bases at V and 11 bases at J; junction bases unmatched: 2. This CDR3 reads CASSSGTSGQYF. The CDR3 DNA sequence: TGTGCCAGCAGCTCGGGGACTAGCGGGCAGTATTTT. The whole variable domain, remainder taken from reference TRBV13 and TRBJ2-3, is AAGVIQSPRHLIKEKRETATLKCYPIPRHDTVYWYQQGPGQDPQFLISFYEKMQSDKGSIPDRFSAQQFSDYHSELNMSSLELGDSALYFCASSSGTSGQYFGPGTRLTVL.

This clonotype appeared many times. The chain has TRBV4-1 and TRBJ2-1, with unresolved D. Trimming pared 0 bases from V and 8 bases from J, leaving 5 bases between. CDR3 length equals 12 residues. Germline values: CDR1 MGHRA, CDR2 YSYEKL. CDR3 coding DNA: TGCGCCAGCAGCCAAGATTCCGATGAGCAGTTCTTC. Encoded protein: CASSQDSDEQFF.